This passage covers 28 T cell receptor beta chains from one sample sequenced in a study of blood T cell repertoires in COVID-19. Sequencing was performed with immunoSEQ multiplex PCR; in TCRdb, only in-frame clones are kept and a portion is missing. In the table there are 150,000 to 200,000 clones, approximately 80% of which are singletons. Sequencing was done on a sample of peripheral blood. The receptors here all came from a man aged 50-60 years who had recovered from COVID-19.

This clone was counted only a few times. The rearrangement uses TRBV3-1 (or the pseudogene TRBV3-2) and TRBJ2-2, with TRBD1 identical over 8 bases. CDR1 and CDR2 from the germline V gene are LGHDT and YNNKEL (reference sequence). The CDR3 length is 15 residues. The V and J ends lost 6 bases and 5 bases, in that order; junction bases with no gene match: 8. The CDR3 DNA sequence: TGTGCCAGCAGTCAGACAGGGGAAATAACCGGGGAGCTGTTTTTT. This gives the protein CASSQTGEITGELFF.

The J gene is TRBJ2-4, the V gene TRBV7-8, with no clear D. The germline V gene has CDR1 SGHVS and CDR2 FQNEAQ. V was trimmed by 5 bases and J by 0 bases, leaving 11 bases between them. The CDR3 runs 15 residues. CDR3 in DNA: TGTGCCAGCAGCCTCATTCCACTAGCCAAAAACATTCAGTACTTC. It encodes CASSLIPLAKNIQYF.

The gene calls are TRBV6-2 or TRBV6-3 and TRBJ2-5; no clear D. V was cut by 2 bases and J by 3 bases, with 7 bases left in between. This CDR3 has 13 residues. Germline V lookup: CDR1 MNHEY, CDR2 SVGEGT. The chain's CDR3 is CASSYDLEETQYF. As DNA, the CDR3 is TGTGCCAGCAGTTACGACCTAGAAGAGACCCAGTACTTC.

CDR3 amino acids: CASILGGGGWTQPQHF. CDR3 bases: TGTGCCAGCATACTAGGCGGTGGGGGGTGGACTCAGCCCCAGCATTTT. The chain combines TRBV28 with TRBJ1-5; a possible D gene is TRBD1 (5 bases). Germline CDR1 reads MDHEN; CDR2 reads SYDVKM. V lost 7 bases, J lost 6 bases, and 22 bases lay in between. The CDR3 has 16 amino acids.

V gene TRBV19 combines with J gene TRBJ1-5, with TRBD1 identical over 11 bases. V was pared by 8 bases and J by 1 base, with 7 bases of the junction left unmatched. Germline-derived CDR1 and CDR2 are LNHDA and SQIVND (reference sequence). There are 16 residues in the CDR3. This CDR3 reads CASAGTGGPSNQPQHF. CDR3 in DNA: TGTGCCAGTGCCGGGACAGGGGGTCCGAGCAATCAGCCCCAGCATTTT.

The chain employs TRBV9 and TRBJ2-6; 12 bases map to TRBD2. CDR3 size: 18 residues. Trimming removed 3 bases from V and 3 bases from J; junction bases left unmatched: 7. Germline loops: CDR1 SGDLS, CDR2 YYNGEE. In DNA form, the CDR3 reads TGTGCCAGCAGCGACTCTAGCGGGAGGGCTTATGGGGCCAACGTCCTGACTTTC. The encoded protein is CASSDSSGRAYGANVLTF.

V usage is TRBV18 and J usage is TRBJ1-5; tentative D call: TRBD1 (6 bases). V dropped 3 bases and J dropped 5 bases, with 11 bases sitting between them. This CDR3 is 14 amino acids long. Germline V gene sequence: CDR1 KGHSH, CDR2 LQKENI. DNA of the CDR3: TGTGCCAGCTCACCGGGGGACACCGATCAGCCCCAGCATTTT. Encoded protein: CASSPGDTDQPQHF.

The chain employs TRBV4-2 and TRBJ2-1; D perhaps matches TRBD2 (6 bases). Looked up from germline, CDR1 is LGHNA and CDR2 is YNFKEQ. V was shortened by 4 bases and J by 7 bases, with 14 bases between the two germline ends. The CDR3 consists of 14 residues. The chain's CDR3 is CASSRGGDLNEQFF. CDR3 nucleotides: TGTGCCAGCAGCCGTGGCGGGGATTTAAATGAGCAGTTCTTC.

The rearrangement links TRBV5-4 to TRBJ2-1; 7 positions agree with TRBD1. The CDR3 spans 15 residues. V was clipped by 0 bases and J by 3 bases; unmatched bases: 3. Germline V gives CDR1 SGHNT, CDR2 YYREEE (reference sequence). For the CDR3, the DNA is TGTGCCAGCAGCTTGGACAGGGACAGCTACAATGAGCAGTTCTTC. Residues: CASSLDRDSYNEQFF.

The V and J genes are TRBV18 and TRBJ1-5; 7 bases are a match to TRBD1. The CDR3 extends over 15 amino acids. Trimming removed 5 bases from V and 4 bases from J; junction bases left unmatched: 8. CDR1 is KGHSH and CDR2 is LQKENI in the germline V gene. CDR3 sequence (DNA): TGTGCCAGCTCAGGCGGGACAGCCAAGAATCAGCCCCAGCATTTT. This encodes CASSGGTAKNQPQHF. The complete variable domain, with remaining parts taken from reference TRBV18 and TRBJ1-5, reads NAGVMQNPRHLVRRRGQEARLRCSPMKGHSHVYWYRQLPEEGLKFMVYLQKENIIDESGMPKERFSAEFPKEGPSILRIQQVVRGDSAAYFCASSGGTAKNQPQHFGDGTRLSIL.

The chain carries TRBV13 and TRBJ2-1; 8 bases map to TRBD1. J gave up 0 bases and V 5 bases, and 15 bases lay outside the gene matches. Germline CDR1 is PRHDT and CDR2 is FYEKMQ (reference sequence). The CDR3 is made up of 19 amino acids. The CDR3 sequence is CASSPRTGYGPSSYNEQFF. CDR3 in DNA: TGTGCCAGCAGCCCCCGGACAGGGTATGGACCAAGCTCCTACAATGAGCAGTTCTTC.

The rearrangement uses TRBV28 and TRBJ1-2; 10 bases fit TRBD1. Looked up from germline, CDR1 is MDHEN and CDR2 is SYDVKM. The CDR3 has 14 residues. The ends lost 5 bases at V and 7 bases at J; junction bases unmatched: 7. The CDR3 loop is CASSLGQGGGGYTF. The CDR3 DNA is TGTGCCAGCAGTCTAGGACAGGGGGGCGGTGGCTACACCTTC.

The chain joins TRBV27 to TRBJ1-2, with TRBD1 matching over 9 bases. The CDR3 runs to 15 residues. Germline V lookup: CDR1 MNHEY, CDR2 SMNVEV (reference sequence). The V gene end was trimmed by 3 bases and the J gene end by 6 bases; junction bases not matched to a gene: 8. CDR3 sequence (DNA): TGTGCCAGCAGTTTGTACCCCACAGGGGGCAATGGCTACACCTTC. This sequence encodes CASSLYPTGGNGYTF.

The V call is TRBV18, the J call TRBJ2-5; 15 nucleotides align to TRBD2. Germline CDR1 reads KGHSH; CDR2 reads LQKENI. This CDR3 is built from 17 residues. In nucleotides, the CDR3 is TGTGCTACGGGAAGGACTAGCGGGAGGGCCTGGGGGGAGACCCAGTACTTC. Translation gives CATGRTSGRAWGETQYF.

The chain uses TRBV27 and TRBJ2-7, with D maybe TRBD2 (6 bases). V lost 6 bases to trimming and J lost 5 bases, with 20 bases between them. The CDR3 runs 15 residues. Germline CDR1 reads MNHEY; CDR2 reads SMNVEV (reference sequence). This CDR3 reads CASRPLFRGTHEQYF. The CDR3 nucleotides read TGTGCCAGCAGACCCCTCTTCCGCGGGACCCACGAGCAGTACTTC.

This clone has only a few counts. The chain recombines TRBV3-1 (or the pseudogene TRBV3-2) with TRBJ1-4, with D possibly TRBD1 on 5 matching bases. From germline, CDR1 is LGHDT and CDR2 YNNKEL (reference sequence). This CDR3 has 14 residues. V lost 2 bases to trimming and J lost 4 bases, with 8 bases between them. The CDR3 sequence: CASSQLQVNEKLFF. The CDR3 DNA reads as TGTGCCAGCAGCCAACTACAGGTTAATGAAAAACTGTTTTTT.

This clone has only one observation. This chain links TRBV5-1 with TRBJ2-7, with D perhaps TRBD1 (6 bases). V was pared by 2 bases and J by 5 bases, with 14 bases between. The V gene's germline CDR1 is SGHRS and CDR2 YFSETQ. CDR3 length: 14 amino acids. CDR3 region: CASSFGDTAHEQYF. The CDR3 DNA reads TGCGCCAGCAGCTTCGGGGACACAGCTCACGAGCAGTACTTC.

The CDR3 sequence: CATSREWQGAVEETQYF. DNA of the CDR3: TGTGCCACCAGCAGAGAGTGGCAGGGGGCAGTTGAAGAGACCCAGTACTTC. The chain links TRBV15 to TRBJ2-5; TRBD1 matches at 8 bases. The CDR3 spans 17 residues. J was trimmed by 3 bases and V by 0 bases; bases with no gene match: 9. CDR1 and CDR2 from the germline V gene are LNHNV and YYDKDF (reference sequence). Full variable domain (missing parts from reference TRBV15 and TRBJ2-5): DAMVIQNPRYQVTQFGKPVTLSCSQTLNHNVMYWYQQKSSQAPKLLFHYYDKDFNNEADTPDNFQSRRPNTSFCFLDIRSPGLGDTAMYLCATSREWQGAVEETQYFGPGTRLLVL.

V usage is TRBV10-3 and J usage is TRBJ1-2, with a tentative D call TRBD1 (6 bases). This CDR3 has 14 residues. Germline CDR1 ENHRY, CDR2 SYGVKD. The germline V and J ends were trimmed by 2 bases and 8 bases, with 15 bases remaining between them. The CDR3 sequence is CAISEAGRDTGYTF. CDR3 DNA: TGTGCCATCAGTGAGGCCGGGAGGGACACCGGCTACACCTTC.

This clone was detected a few times. V gene TRBV30 combines with J gene TRBJ1-2; 7 nucleotides match TRBD1. The trim removed 3 bases at V and 5 bases at J, leaving 9 bases unmatched. The CDR3 runs to 14 residues. Per germline, CDR1 GTSNPN and CDR2 SVGIG (reference sequence). CDR3 protein: CAWRLKDREYGYTF. The CDR3 nucleotides read TGTGCCTGGAGGCTCAAAGACAGGGAGTATGGCTACACCTTC. Drawing the rest from reference TRBV30 and TRBJ1-2, the complete variable domain is SQTIHQWPATLVQPVGSPLSLECTVEGTSNPNLYWYRQAAGRGLQLLFYSVGIGQISSEVPQNLSASRPQDRQFILSSKKLLLSDSGFYLCAWRLKDREYGYTFGSGTRLTVV.

This clone was observed a single time. Being one base from a much bigger clone, this may be a read error. The same CDR3 can be traced to other DNA sequences in this sample. The CDR3 region is CASSFRQGDQPQHF. CDR3 coding DNA: TGTGCCAGCAGCTTTAGACAGGGTGATCAGCCCCAGCATTTT. V gene TRBV7-2 combines with J gene TRBJ1-5, with 7 bases matching TRBD1. Germline CDR1 is SGHTA and CDR2 is FQGNSA. The CDR3 extends over 14 amino acids. J gave up 5 bases and V 3 bases, and 4 bases lay outside the gene matches. Filled out from reference TRBV7-2 and TRBJ1-5, the complete variable domain reads GAGVSQSPSNKVTEKGKDVELRCDPISGHTALYWYRQSLGQGLEFLIYFQGNSAPDKSGLPSDRFSAERTGGSVSTLTIQRTQQEDSAVYLCASSFRQGDQPQHFGDGTRLSIL.

The chain links TRBV4-2 to TRBJ2-7, with a tentative D call TRBD2 (6 bases). V was clipped by 1 base and J by 3 bases, with 13 bases between them. This CDR3 contains 15 residues. Germline assignment: CDR1 LGHNA and CDR2 YNFKEQ. This chain's CDR3 is CASSQGSGENYEQYF. The DNA for the CDR3 is TGTGCCAGCAGCCAAGGCTCGGGAGAAAACTACGAGCAGTACTTC.

This chain connects TRBV27 to TRBJ1-1; possible D gene TRBD1, 6 bases. The CDR3 is 14 residues long. The V end lost 5 bases, the J end lost 1 base, and 11 bases lay between the germline ends. Germline loops: CDR1 MNHEY, CDR2 SMNVEV (reference sequence). CDR3 loop: CASSPRGQNTEAFF. Here the CDR3 DNA reads TGTGCCAGCAGTCCGAGGGGACAGAACACTGAAGCTTTCTTT.

The J gene is TRBJ2-3, the V gene TRBV20-1; 12 nucleotides align to TRBD2. Germline-derived CDR1 and CDR2 are DFQATT and SNEGSKA (reference sequence). The V gene end was trimmed by 3 bases and the J gene end by 6 bases; junction bases not matched to a gene: 7. CDR3 length: 15 amino acids. CDR3 sequence: CSASGLAGSGDTQYF. In DNA form, the CDR3 reads TGCAGTGCTAGTGGACTAGCGGGATCAGGGGATACGCAGTATTTT.

J is TRBJ1-1 and V is TRBV12-5; 7 bases align to TRBD1. The CDR3 is 15 amino acids. V was clipped by 6 bases and J by 0 bases; unmatched bases: 7. CDR1 is LGHNT, CDR2 FRNRAP, per germline. CDR3 in amino acids: CASGSGGLLNTEAFF. CDR3 coding DNA: TGTGCTAGTGGCTCAGGGGGGTTATTGAACACTGAAGCTTTCTTT.

The V and J genes are TRBV19 and TRBJ1-2; the match to TRBD1 covers 9 bases. The germline V gene has CDR1 LNHDA and CDR2 SQIVND (reference sequence). Germline trimming cut 6 bases from V and 6 bases from J; bases unmatched to any gene: 5. The CDR3 runs to 13 residues. This chain's CDR3 is CASSLQGADGYTF. The CDR3 DNA reads as TGTGCCAGTAGCCTACAGGGGGCGGATGGCTACACCTTC. The complete variable domain, with remaining parts taken from reference TRBV19 and TRBJ1-2, reads DGGITQSPKYLFRKEGQNVTLSCEQNLNHDAMYWYRQDPGQGLRLIYYSQIVNDFQKGDIAEGYSVSREKKESFPLTVTSAQKNPTAFYLCASSLQGADGYTFGSGTRLTVV.

V usage is TRBV21-1 and J usage is TRBJ1-1; no check of the table's D call, TRBD1, against the DNA was made. TRBV21-1 is deemed a pseudogene. CDR3 size: 15 residues. The CDR3, as DNA: TGTGCCAGCAGCTTCCCCGGGACAGGGGGGACTGAAGCTTTCTTT. It specifies CASSFPGTGGTEAFF.

The gene calls are TRBV2 and TRBJ1-4, with TRBD1 identical over 7 bases. Germline V lookup: CDR1 SNHLY, CDR2 FYNNEI. With 6 bases clipped from V and 0 bases from J, the junction kept 4 bases outside the gene matches. The CDR3 contains 15 residues. CDR3 in amino acids: CASRTQGATNEKLFF. The CDR3 DNA sequence: TGTGCCAGCAGGACCCAGGGGGCAACTAATGAAAAACTGTTTTTT.